Below, 17 T cell receptor beta chains from the same sample are listed, as sequenced in a study of T cell responses to AZD1222 COVID-19 vaccine. TCRdb's table, derived via immunoSEQ multiplex PCR, lists solely in-frame clones and lacks some. The sample shows 100,000 to 150,000 clones, about nine tenths of them seen only once. This specimen consisted of peripheral blood, obtained on day 0 of AZD1222 vaccination. These receptors originate from an adult in good health.

This chain connects TRBV6-6 to TRBJ1-2; perhaps TRBD1 as D (6 bases). V dropped 5 bases and J dropped 8 bases, with 12 bases sitting between them. The CDR3 contains 12 residues. CDR1 is MNHNY and CDR2 is SVGAGI in the germline V gene (reference sequence). CDR3 loop: CASSTGGTGYTF. Here the CDR3 DNA reads TGTGCCAGCAGTACCGGAGGGACAGGCTACACCTTC.

The chain's CDR3 is CSVRRQAGRTDTQYF. CDR3 in DNA: TGCAGCGTCCGCCGACAGGCGGGGCGCACAGATACGCAGTATTTT. The V gene is TRBV29-1, the J gene TRBJ2-3; perhaps D is TRBD1 or TRBD2 (6 bases each). V lost 6 bases and J lost 1, with 17 bases in between. Germline CDR1 SQVTM, CDR2 ANQGSEA. This CDR3 spans 15 amino acids.

V usage is TRBV19 and J usage is TRBJ2-3; a weak D match, TRBD1 (6 bases). The ends were cut back, 6 bases at V and 4 bases at J, with 14 bases in the middle. The germline CDR1 and CDR2 sequences are LNHDA and SQIVND (reference sequence). The CDR3 totals 14 residues. The CDR3 DNA is TGTGCCAGTAGGAACAGGGAGTTTGCAGATACGCAGTATTTT. This gives the protein CASRNREFADTQYF.

J is TRBJ1-1 and V is TRBV18; D not certain. The CDR3 contains 12 residues. Deletions cut 1 base from V and 5 bases from J, with 5 bases between. CDR1 and CDR2 from the germline V gene are KGHSH and LQKENI. The CDR3: CASSPLTTEAFF. The CDR3 nucleotides read TGTGCCAGCTCACCACTAACGACTGAAGCTTTCTTT.

The chain carries TRBV14 and TRBJ1-1; D perhaps matches TRBD1 (6 bases). CDR3 length: 13 amino acids. Trimming cost V 4 bases and J 4 bases, with 10 bases left between them. Germline assignment: CDR1 SGHDN and CDR2 FVKESK. CDR3 loop: CASSPGVSTEAFF. The CDR3 coding sequence is TGTGCCAGCAGCCCAGGGGTGTCCACTGAAGCTTTCTTT.

This sequence joins TRBV9 and TRBJ1-3; D remains unclear. The CDR3 contains 18 residues. Per germline, CDR1 SGDLS and CDR2 YYNGEE. V lost 3 bases and J 4 bases, leaving 23 bases between the germline ends. The DNA of the CDR3 is TGTGCCAGCAGCGGATCCCCCCCATCTGGGTCGGTGGGAAACACCATATATTTT. It yields the protein CASSGSPPSGSVGNTIYF.

The J gene is TRBJ1-2, the V gene TRBV6-2 or TRBV6-3, with no clear D. The CDR3 covers 15 residues. Germline CDR1 and CDR2: MNHEY and SVGEGT. With 2 bases removed from V and 6 bases from J, the gap between germline ends came to 16 bases. The CDR3 reads CASSYRVPGLNGYTF. For the CDR3, the DNA is TGTGCCAGCAGTTACAGGGTTCCGGGGTTAAATGGCTACACCTTC.

CDR3: CASSLAEEGWNEKLFF. The CDR3 DNA reads TGTGCCAGCAGCTTAGCAGAGGAAGGATGGAATGAAAAACTGTTTTTT. This chain connects TRBV7-2 to TRBJ1-4; D gene uncertain. This CDR3 comprises 16 residues. Trimming shortened V by 0 bases and J by 5 bases, and 13 bases separated the two germline ends. Germline lookup yields CDR1 SGHTA and CDR2 FQGNSA.

The chain combines TRBV27 with TRBJ2-4; TRBD1 agrees at 9 bases. Trimming at V came to 6 bases and at J to 6 bases, leaving 6 bases not matched to a gene. The CDR3 totals 14 residues. CDR1 is MNHEY, CDR2 SMNVEV, per germline (reference sequence). CDR3 region: CASRLPGQGNIQYF. The DNA for the CDR3 is TGTGCCAGCAGACTACCGGGACAGGGAAACATTCAGTACTTC.

The chain carries TRBV6-5 and TRBJ2-3; the match to TRBD1 covers 9 bases. The CDR3 has 16 residues. The V and J ends lost 2 bases and 2 bases, in that order; junction bases with no gene match: 5. Germline loops: CDR1 MNHEY, CDR2 SVGAGI. The CDR3 region is CASSYVGQGTTDTQYF. The DNA for the CDR3 is TGTGCCAGCAGTTACGTGGGACAGGGAACCACAGATACGCAGTATTTT.

V is TRBV7-8 and J is TRBJ1-1; D unclear. The CDR3 spans 14 residues. The germline V gene encodes CDR1 SGHVS and CDR2 FQNEAQ. Trimming shortened V by 1 base and J by 0 bases, and 6 bases separated the two germline ends. DNA of the CDR3: TGTGCCAGCAGCTTAGGAAACCTGAACACTGAAGCTTTCTTT. Translating it yields CASSLGNLNTEAFF.

The chain has TRBV24-1 and TRBJ1-2; no reliable D call. CDR1 is KGHDR and CDR2 is SFDVKD in the germline V gene. Trimming shortened V by 9 bases and J by 4 bases, and 11 bases separated the two germline ends. The length of the CDR3 is 12 residues. This chain's CDR3 is CATATGPYGYTF. The DNA of the CDR3 is TGTGCCACCGCCACGGGTCCCTATGGCTACACCTTC.

The rearrangement links TRBV18 to TRBJ2-7; D assignment may be TRBD1 or TRBD2 (5 bases each). This CDR3 region has 15 residues. Trimming removed 4 bases at V and 2 bases at J, with 15 bases between. Germline V CDR1 and CDR2: KGHSH, LQKENI. CDR3 residues: CASSLRDPGAYEQYF. CDR3 coding DNA: TGTGCCAGCTCACTCCGGGACCCGGGCGCCTACGAGCAGTACTTC.

The chain links TRBV5-1 to TRBJ2-7; 7 nucleotides align to TRBD1. Germline CDR1 and CDR2: SGHRS and YFSETQ. The CDR3 runs to 15 residues. The ends lost 4 bases at V and 4 bases at J; junction bases unmatched: 11. The CDR3 coding sequence is TGCGCCAGCAGCCCATTGGAACAGGGGCAATACGAGCAGTACTTC. This codes for CASSPLEQGQYEQYF. Full variable domain (remainder filled in from reference TRBV5-1 and TRBJ2-7): KAGVTQTPRYLIKTRGQQVTLSCSPISGHRSVSWYQQTPGQGLQFLFEYFSETQRNKGNFPGRFSGRQFSNSRSEMNVSTLELGDSALYLCASSPLEQGQYEQYFGPGTRLTVT.

In this sample, this clone turned up a few times. The chain carries TRBV6-4 and TRBJ2-7; 10 bases agree with TRBD2. The V gene's germline CDR1 is MRHNA and CDR2 SNTAGT. The ends lost 3 bases at V and 1 base at J; junction bases unmatched: 0. The CDR3 runs 14 residues. The CDR3 sequence is CASSELAGSYEQYF. The CDR3 DNA reads TGTGCCAGCAGTGAACTAGCGGGGTCCTACGAGCAGTACTTC.

This clone has a handful of counts. The chain is built from TRBV6-6 and TRBJ2-7; 12 bases match TRBD1. Trimming cost V 6 bases and J 4 bases; bases outside gene matches: 13. CDR1 and CDR2 (germline): MNHNY, SVGAGI (reference sequence). The CDR3 has 17 residues. The CDR3 spells CASRRNPGTGGDYEQYF. CDR3 nucleotide sequence: TGTGCCAGCAGACGAAACCCCGGGACAGGGGGCGATTACGAGCAGTACTTC.

The chain recombines TRBV3-1 (or the pseudogene TRBV3-2) with TRBJ2-2; TRBD2 is a possible D gene (5 bases). Trimming took off 0 bases at V and 6 bases at J, with 11 bases between the two ends. Germline CDR1 LGHDT, CDR2 YNNKEL (reference sequence). CDR3 length: 15 amino acids. The CDR3 loop is CASSQERVLAGELFF. The CDR3 nucleotides read TGTGCCAGCAGCCAAGAGAGGGTTTTGGCCGGGGAGCTGTTTTTT.